This TCR beta chain was sequenced in a study of blood T cell repertoires in COVID-19. Turning to the study itself: PBMCs, B-cell-depleted T cells, or T cells provided the cDNA or gDNA that made up the material.

In the study's own analysis: Amplification of reference gene primers provided the estimated nucleated cell counts. Produced via immunoSEQ multiplex PCR; TCRdb's table is partial and in-frame only. V and J calls and clone size are copied from that table; D and trimming were computed from the DNA. The sample has around 100,000 clones; approximately 90% are singletons. The CDR3 covers 16 residues. Germline trimming cut 3 bases from V and 7 bases from J; bases unmatched to any gene: 11. Germline CDR1 LNHDA, CDR2 SQIVND (reference sequence). The specimen sequenced was peripheral blood. The rearrangement joins TRBV19 to TRBJ2-1; 8 positions agree with TRBD2. This TCR was sampled from a man aged 50 to 60 with active COVID-19. The CDR3 is CASSMYWGPGGNEQFF. In DNA form, the CDR3 reads TGTGCCAGTAGTATGTATTGGGGGCCGGGGGGGAATGAGCAGTTCTTC.